This TCR beta chain comes out of a study of shared T cell receptors in the human thymus. This CDR3 is built from 15 residues. Germline V gene sequence: CDR1 SGHTA, CDR2 FQGTGA. The V and J ends lost 2 bases and 8 bases respectively, with 13 bases between them. The protocol was immunoSEQ multiplex PCR, while the TCRdb copy is restricted to in-frame clones and leaves out a portion. Of over 650,000 clones listed, 70% to 90% are singletons. These data also formed part of another study, on human thymus T cells. That publication notes: Overlap was high between thymic repertoires from unrelated individuals, as reported in related research.

The chain employs TRBV7-3 and TRBJ1-6, with D perhaps matching TRBD1 (5 bases). The clonotype originates from a boy under three years old with a congenital heart defect. The sample consisted of thymocytes. The CDR3 region is CASSLLGGADSPLHF. In DNA, the CDR3 is TGTGCCAGCAGCTTATTGGGTGGGGCGGATTCACCCCTCCACTTT.